The 3 T cell receptor beta chains given below trace back to one sample, sequenced in a study of cytomegalovirus exposure and HLA in healthy donors. In the PCR, 60 Vbeta and 13 Jbeta primers were used. Using immunoSEQ multiplex PCR, the repertoire was profiled, and TCRdb retains in-frame clones only, with some absent. The repertoire has around 200,000 clones, approximately 70% of them found once; the top ten carry roughly 2.5%. The sequenced sample was PBMCs. All receptors derive from a man aged 40-49 years in good health and CMV-seropositive.

This clone was observed a single time. The chain joins TRBV19 to TRBJ1-4; 8 bases match TRBD1. This CDR3 comprises 13 residues. Germline CDR1 and CDR2: LNHDA and SQIVND (reference sequence). V lost 5 bases, J lost 8 bases, and 4 bases stayed unmatched. The CDR3 here is CASSFGQGEKLFF. DNA for the CDR3: TGTGCCAGTAGTTTCGGACAGGGAGAAAAACTGTTTTTT.

The chain recombines TRBV5-8 with TRBJ1-1; 7 bases agree with TRBD1. This CDR3 region has 14 residues. J lost 10 bases, V lost 0 bases, and 9 bases had no gene match. Germline CDR1 and CDR2: SGHTS and YDEGEE. CDR3 coding DNA: TGTGCCAGCAGCTTGGCCAGATCTAGGGGGCGAGCTTTCTTT. This codes for CASSLARSRGRAFF. Variable domain in full (rest from reference TRBV5-8 and TRBJ1-1): EAGVTQSPTHLIKTRGQQATLRCSPISGHTSVYWYQQALGLGLQFLLWYDEGEERNRGNFPPRFSGRQFPNYSSELNVNALELEDSALYLCASSLARSRGRAFFGQGTRLTVV.

This clone was seen more than once but under ten times. One junction end disagrees with the germline gene, perhaps due to a read error. This sequence joins TRBV7-9 and TRBJ1-1; 7 bases fit TRBD1. Germline V gives CDR1 SEHNR, CDR2 FQNEAQ (reference sequence). The CDR3 has 14 residues. The CDR3 DNA follows: TGTTCCAGCAGCAAACAGGGGCTCGGCACTGAAGCTTTCTTT. Translated, it gives CSSSKQGLGTEAFF. The full variable domain, completed using reference TRBV7-9 and TRBJ1-1, is DTGVSQNPRHKITKRGQNVTFRCDPISEHNRLYWYRQTLGQGPEFLTYFQNEAQLEKSRLLSDRFSAERPKGSFSTLEIQRTEQGDSAMYLCSSSKQGLGTEAFFGQGTRLTVV.